Listed here are 9 T cell receptor beta chains from one sample, sequenced in a study of tumour-infiltrating T cells in Burkitt lymphoma. Some clones are missing from TCRdb's copy, which holds only in-frame ones; the method was immunoSEQ multiplex PCR. The table has 14,000 or so clones, more than 70% seen once. The specimen was tumor tissue. These receptor sequences come from a human donor with diffuse large B-cell lymphoma.

The V call is TRBV28, the J call TRBJ1-5; D remains unclear. V was clipped by 3 bases and J by 6 bases, with 6 bases between them. The CDR3 runs to 12 residues. Germline V lookup: CDR1 MDHEN, CDR2 SYDVKM. The CDR3 loop reads CASSFGFQPQHF. The CDR3 nucleotides are TGTGCCAGCAGTTTCGGGTTTCAGCCCCAGCATTTT.

The V gene is TRBV7-9, the J gene TRBJ2-1; tentatively, D is TRBD1 or TRBD2 (5 bases each). The CDR3 runs 16 residues. With 6 bases removed from V and 6 bases from J, the gap between germline ends came to 21 bases. Germline values: CDR1 SEHNR, CDR2 FQNEAQ (reference sequence). The CDR3 loop is CASSFTPLGGGNEQFF. The CDR3 coding sequence is TGTGCCAGCAGTTTCACTCCTCTTGGTGGGGGCAATGAGCAGTTCTTC.

This clone was counted only a few times. The rearrangement joins TRBV4-1 to TRBJ1-4, with D unclear. The CDR3 contains 16 residues. CDR1 and CDR2 (germline): MGHRA, YSYEKL. V was cut by 1 base and J by 6 bases, with 15 bases left in between. Here the CDR3 DNA reads TGCGCCAGCAGCCAAGCTGCGACATCTAGGCATGAAAAACTGTTTTTT. This encodes CASSQAATSRHEKLFF.

The chain links TRBV28 to TRBJ1-4; D call uncertain. The CDR3 loop spans 16 amino acids. Deletions cut 2 bases from V and 4 bases from J, with 14 bases between. In germline, CDR1 is MDHEN, CDR2 SYDVKM. CDR3 nucleotide sequence: TGTGCCAGCAGTTTACGGAGGGCAGGTGGTAATGAAAAACTGTTTTTT. Translated, it gives CASSLRRAGGNEKLFF. Drawing the rest from reference TRBV28 and TRBJ1-4, the complete variable domain is DVKVTQSSRYLVKRTGEKVFLECVQDMDHENMFWYRQDPGLGLRLIYFSYDVKMKEKGDIPEGYSVSREKKERFSLILESASTNQTSMYLCASSLRRAGGNEKLFFGSGTQLSVL.

V is TRBV5-8 and J is TRBJ2-1, with D perhaps matching TRBD2 (5 bases). There are 13 residues in the CDR3. V was clipped by 1 base and J by 4 bases, with 6 bases between them. Germline V gene data show CDR1 as SGHTS and CDR2 as YDEGEE. CDR3 region: CASSLRGYNEQFF. CDR3 nucleotides: TGTGCCAGCAGCTTGAGAGGGTACAATGAGCAGTTCTTC.

This rearrangement joins TRBV27 to TRBJ1-5; the D is unclear. V lost 6 bases and J 0 bases, leaving 9 bases between the germline ends. From germline, CDR1 is MNHEY and CDR2 SMNVEV (reference sequence). This CDR3 has 14 amino acids. CDR3: CASSWTDSNQPQHF. Here the CDR3 DNA reads TGTGCCAGCAGCTGGACGGATAGCAATCAGCCCCAGCATTTT.

The CDR3 protein is CASSANPGHFYGYTF. CDR3 DNA: TGTGCCAGCAGCGCAAATCCGGGACACTTCTATGGCTACACCTTC. The chain carries TRBV27 and TRBJ1-2; TRBD1 might be the D (6 bases). Trimming removed 6 bases from V and 4 bases from J, with 18 bases in between. The CDR3 spans 15 residues. Germline V gives CDR1 MNHEY, CDR2 SMNVEV (reference sequence).

As concerns this clone: The sample holds other DNA sequences that translate to the same CDR3. The chain links TRBV5-1 to TRBJ2-1; TRBD2 matches 13 bases. V lost 4 bases, J lost 4 bases, and 5 bases stayed unmatched. The CDR3 totals 16 residues. Germline values: CDR1 SGHRS, CDR2 YFSETQ. The CDR3 here is CASSPRLAGGYNEQFF. The DNA for the CDR3 is TGCGCCAGCAGCCCCCGACTAGCGGGAGGTTACAATGAGCAGTTCTTC.

The chain combines TRBV19 with TRBJ2-5; D possibly matches TRBD1 or TRBD2 (5 bases each). Per the germline V gene, CDR1 is LNHDA and CDR2 is SQIVND (reference sequence). The CDR3 is made up of 16 amino acids. Trimming shortened V by 3 bases and J by 4 bases, and 18 bases separated the two germline ends. The CDR3 DNA reads as TGTGCCAGTAGTATGGGTCCACGGGGACCGGGAGAGACCCAGTACTTC. Protein: CASSMGPRGPGETQYF.